This TCR beta chain emerged from a study of T cell responses to AZD1222 COVID-19 vaccine (dated by TCRdb to about 2021). About the study as a whole: AZD1222 recipients given second doses at about 4 weeks or at about 12 weeks were pooled, since spike-specific TCR depth and breadth were not found to differ between the two schedules. A total of about 230 trial participants underwent TCR sequencing, of whom about 210 received two doses of AZD1222 and some 26 received two doses of the MenACWY control vaccine. Trial participants were enrolled by age into subgroups of 18-55, 56-69 and 70-plus years, and around 140, 26 and 57 TCR-sequenced participants, respectively, were included in these subgroups.

From the cysteine through the phenylalanine, the CDR3 covers 13 amino acids. Only the CDR3 part of the read is kept: 39 bases, read in frame from the first base. CDR1 is given as LNHDA and CDR2 as SQIVND, both from the germline V gene (reference sequence). V was cut back by 8 bases and J by 5 bases, leaving a gap of 13 bases between them. The time point label here, explained by the study, means: baseline before first vaccination. Samples from vaccinated people were obtained from the UK trials COV001 and COV002, which included a single-blind randomized controlled phase 2/3 trial of AZD1222 (ChAdOx1 nCoV-19) in healthy adults. For TCRbeta chain sequencing, PBMC samples from trial participants were taken at day 0 and at day 28 after the second dose. The CDR3 regions of human TCRbeta chains were subjected to immunosequencing. Per the original workflow: Repertoire TCRs were checked for matches against a reference library of SARS-CoV-2-specific TCRs that had been generated using the MIRA antigen-specificity platform. Breadth was defined as the fraction of unique TCRs that were SARS-CoV-2-associated. Depth was defined as the fraction of total T cells that were SARS-CoV-2-associated. Using the MIRA data, each spike-specific TCR was assigned both to the spike region to which the TCR was reactive and to a CD4 or CD8 class. Log10-transformed breadth and depth values were compared by one-way ANOVA with Sidak's multiple comparisons tests. TCRdb carries this immuneACCESS record with in-frame sequences only. Its versions omit some clonotypes, under half of them owing to an unresolved V gene in the studies checked, with the rest unexplained. V, J and clone size were drawn from that table, and D and trimming were deduced from the DNA. The sample records 130,000 to 150,000 clones, about nine tenths of which are singletons. The ten largest make up 3.4% of the sample.

Regarding this clone: Its binding antigen is unknown. It has no much larger one-base neighbor in the sample; base qualities were not kept.

General conclusions and limits of the study: After two AZD1222 doses, both the breadth and the depth of spike-specific TCRs were significantly higher than at day 0 and than in MenACWY recipients. Epitopes outside the regions mutated in the B.1.351 and B.1.1.7 variants were reportedly recognized by nearly half of the unique spike-specific TCRs. Vaccine-associated CD4 TCRs spanned the whole spike protein, with dominant responses in regions 160-218 and 743-854. Because no day 14 peak-response samples were available, the repertoires could be characterized only after the peak T cell response. Conclusions about previously exposed vaccinees are limited because only six or seven AZD1222 recipients were SARS-CoV-2 seropositive at baseline. In the small 56-69-year group, the increase in depth fell short of significance, most likely because of low power. Participants were mostly white British and included more females than males, and it was suggested by the authors that clonal diversity may have been underestimated.

The clonotype originates from an adult in good health. The sequence links TRBV19 to TRBJ1-5, with TRBD1 tentatively as D gene (6 bases match). Sequenced here: peripheral blood, sampled on day 0 of AZD1222 vaccination. The nucleotide sequence is given as TGTGCCAGTGGGGGGGGCAGGGATCAGCCCCAGCATTTT. It codes for CASGGGRDQPQHF.